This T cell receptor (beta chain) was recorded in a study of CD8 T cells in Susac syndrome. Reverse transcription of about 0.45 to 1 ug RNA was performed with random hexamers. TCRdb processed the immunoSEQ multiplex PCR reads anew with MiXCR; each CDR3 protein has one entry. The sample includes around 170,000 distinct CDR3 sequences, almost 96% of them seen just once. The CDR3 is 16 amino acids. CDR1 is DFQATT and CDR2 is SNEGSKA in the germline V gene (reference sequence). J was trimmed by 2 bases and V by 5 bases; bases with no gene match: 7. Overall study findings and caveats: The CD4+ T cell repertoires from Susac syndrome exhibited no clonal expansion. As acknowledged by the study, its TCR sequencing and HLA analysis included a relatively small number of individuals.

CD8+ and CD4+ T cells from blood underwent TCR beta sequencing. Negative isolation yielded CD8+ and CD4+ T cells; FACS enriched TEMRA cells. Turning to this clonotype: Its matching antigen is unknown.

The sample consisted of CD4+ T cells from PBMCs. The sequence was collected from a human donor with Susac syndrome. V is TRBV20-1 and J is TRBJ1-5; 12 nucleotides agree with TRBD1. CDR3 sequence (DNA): TGCAGTGCTGCCGGGACAGGGGGCGTGGGCAATCAGCCCCAGCATTTT. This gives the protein CSAAGTGGVGNQPQHF.